This entry describes one TCR beta chain. Antigen unknown. The sample comes from a study of T cells expressing NK-cell markers. For each CDR3 protein, TCRdb gives one entry from its re-call of the 5' RACE reads, without DNA. The sample totals about 260,000 distinct CDR3 sequences. Study-wide findings and caveats: As a fraction of CD8+ T cells, dominant NKG2C+ clonotypes reached about 1.0-7.5% in six donors.

This receptor was taken from a woman between 18 and 69 years old in good health. The sequencing sample was made of blood T cells: a sorted CD56 or NKG2C T cell subset, CD4+ or CD8+ T cells, or bulk PBMC T cells (not recorded which).

The CDR3 sequence is CASSFLGPTETQYF. The rearrangement uses TRBV12-3 or TRBV12-4 and TRBJ2-5. CDR3 length: 14 amino acids.